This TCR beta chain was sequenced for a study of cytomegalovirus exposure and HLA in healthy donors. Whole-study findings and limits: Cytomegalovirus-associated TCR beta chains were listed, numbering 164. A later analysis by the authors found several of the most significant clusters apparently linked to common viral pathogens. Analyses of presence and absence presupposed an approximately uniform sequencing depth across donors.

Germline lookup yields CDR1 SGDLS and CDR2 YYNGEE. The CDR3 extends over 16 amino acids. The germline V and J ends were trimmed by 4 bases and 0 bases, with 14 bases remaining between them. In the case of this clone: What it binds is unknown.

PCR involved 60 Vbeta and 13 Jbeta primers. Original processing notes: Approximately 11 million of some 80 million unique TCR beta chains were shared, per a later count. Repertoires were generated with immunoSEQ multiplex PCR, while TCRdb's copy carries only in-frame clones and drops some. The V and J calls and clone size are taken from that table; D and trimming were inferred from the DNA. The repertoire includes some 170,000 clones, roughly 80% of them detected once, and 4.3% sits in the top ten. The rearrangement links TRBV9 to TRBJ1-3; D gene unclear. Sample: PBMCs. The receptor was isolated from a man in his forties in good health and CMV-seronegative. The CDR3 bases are TGTGCCAGCAGCCCTGGCGGTAGATCCTCTGGAAACACCATATATTTT. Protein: CASSPGGRSSGNTIYF.